Listed here are 32 T cell receptor beta chains from one sample, sequenced in a study of graft-versus-host responses after intestinal transplantation. Data came from immunoSEQ multiplex PCR; TCRdb stores just in-frame clones and leaves some out. The sample lists around 25,000 clones; 80% to 90% were seen once. The sequenced sample was PBMCs, obtained 450 to 480 days after intestinal transplant. The receptors were gathered from a human patient who received an intestinal transplant, so some T cells may come from the graft donor.

This chain links TRBV14 with TRBJ2-1; 14 positions match TRBD2. CDR3 length: 17 residues. Losses at the gene ends were 4 bases for V and 8 bases for J; bases not matched to a gene: 10. Germline V gene lookup returns CDR1 SGHDN and CDR2 FVKESK. The CDR3 spells CASSPWTSGRSKDEQFF. The CDR3 bases are TGTGCCAGCAGCCCTTGGACTAGCGGGAGGTCAAAGGATGAGCAGTTCTTC.

This chain uses TRBV12-5 with TRBJ2-2; 7 positions match TRBD2. Germline CDR1 reads LGHNT; CDR2 reads FRNRAP. V was pared by 5 bases and J by 4 bases, with 4 bases of the junction left unmatched. CDR3 length: 14 residues. The CDR3 sequence: CASGLAAGTGELFF. CDR3 coding DNA: TGTGCTAGTGGTCTAGCGGCTGGCACCGGGGAGCTGTTTTTT.

The count of this clone is one. The chain recombines TRBV15 with TRBJ1-2; 7 bases are shared with TRBD1. Trimming cost V 2 bases and J 1 base; bases outside gene matches: 13. The CDR3 length is 18 residues. In germline, CDR1 is LNHNV, CDR2 YYDKDF (reference sequence). The CDR3 sequence: CATSRNRGTERFNYGYTF. Written as DNA, the CDR3 is TGTGCCACCAGCAGAAACCGTGGGACAGAAAGATTTAACTATGGCTACACCTTC.

Note on this clone: An end of the junction does not agree with germline; a read error may underlie this. The chain joins TRBV7-7 to TRBJ2-1; 14 bases map to TRBD2. Per germline, CDR1 SSHAT and CDR2 FNYEAQ (reference sequence). There are 15 residues in the CDR3. The CDR3: CASSLGLAGGNEQFF. The CDR3 nucleotides are TGTGCTAGCAGCTTAGGACTAGCGGGGGGCAATGAGCAGTTCTTC.

V usage is TRBV19 and J usage is TRBJ1-4; 12 bases match TRBD1. Losses at the gene ends were 5 bases for V and 6 bases for J; bases not matched to a gene: 4. The V gene's germline CDR1 is LNHDA and CDR2 SQIVND (reference sequence). This CDR3 is 15 amino acids long. CDR3 nucleotide sequence: TGTGCCAGTAGTCCCCGGGACAGGGGGCATGAAAAACTGTTTTTT. Amino acid sequence: CASSPRDRGHEKLFF.

CDR3 protein: CASSSGLAAPYEQYF. In DNA form, the CDR3 reads TGCGCCAGCAGCTCGGGACTAGCGGCCCCCTACGAGCAGTACTTC. The chain is built from TRBV5-1 and TRBJ2-7; 11 bases map to TRBD2. Germline CDR1 is SGHRS and CDR2 is YFSETQ. J lost 2 bases, V lost 3 bases, and 4 bases had no gene match. The CDR3 extends over 15 amino acids.

In its sample, this clone was seen a few times. This sequence joins TRBV11-3 and TRBJ1-3; weak D call: TRBD1 (6 bases). The CDR3 loop spans 16 amino acids. Per germline, CDR1 SGHNT and CDR2 YENEEA. V lost 0 bases to trimming and J lost 0 bases, with 9 bases between them. The CDR3 sequence is CASSLDGQNSGNTIYF. Written as DNA, the CDR3 is TGTGCCAGCAGCTTAGACGGACAGAACTCTGGAAACACCATATATTTT.

This sequence joins TRBV11-3 and TRBJ2-1; perhaps TRBD2 as D (6 bases). V was cut by 5 bases and J by 5 bases, with 10 bases left in between. Germline CDR1 and CDR2: SGHNT and YENEEA. The CDR3 spans 13 residues. CDR3 sequence reads: CASSGRPNNEQFF. CDR3 in DNA: TGTGCCAGCAGCGGGAGGCCCAACAATGAGCAGTTCTTC.

This clone was counted a few times. The chain is built from TRBV11-3 and TRBJ2-7, with 8 nucleotides matching TRBD2. There are 17 residues in the CDR3. Trimming cost V 6 bases and J 3 bases; bases outside gene matches: 16. From germline, CDR1 is SGHNT and CDR2 YENEEA. CDR3 DNA sequence: TGTGCCAGCAGTCCCAGTGGCGGTCCCCGGGGGGGCTACGAGCAGTACTTC. Translation: CASSPSGGPRGGYEQYF.

The chain couples TRBV6-1 to TRBJ1-5; 7 bases line up with TRBD1. The ends lost 9 bases at V and 4 bases at J; junction bases unmatched: 12. Germline V gene data show CDR1 as MNHNS and CDR2 as SASEGT. CDR3 size: 15 residues. Here the CDR3 DNA reads TGTGCCAGTGATTTGAGGACAGGAGGAAATCAGCCCCAGCATTTT. It encodes CASDLRTGGNQPQHF.

The V gene is TRBV7-9, the J gene TRBJ2-7; D is unclear. Germline V gene data show CDR1 as SEHNR and CDR2 as FQNEAQ (reference sequence). CDR3 length: 16 amino acids. The V end lost 2 bases, the J end lost 0 bases, and 14 bases lay between the germline ends. The DNA for the CDR3 is TGTGCCAGCAGCTTACTAGGAAGTGGCTACTCCTACGAGCAGTACTTC. Protein: CASSLLGSGYSYEQYF. The full variable domain, in which reference TRBV7-9 and TRBJ2-7 provide the parts outside the CDR3, is DTGVSQNPRHKITKRGQNVTFRCDPISEHNRLYWYRQTLGQGPEFLTYFQNEAQLEKSRLLSDRFSAERPKGSFSTLEIQRTEQGDSAMYLCASSLLGSGYSYEQYFGPGTRLTVT.

V usage is TRBV5-6 and J usage is TRBJ1-1; no clear D gene. V lost 4 bases and J lost 7, with 11 bases in between. Germline V gene lookup returns CDR1 SGHDT and CDR2 YYEEEE. This CDR3 is 12 amino acids long. CDR3 DNA sequence: TGTGCCAGCAGCGGTAATACAGATGAAGCTTTCTTT. This sequence encodes CASSGNTDEAFF.

The chain is built from TRBV30 and TRBJ1-3; D call uncertain. Germline assignment: CDR1 GTSNPN and CDR2 SVGIG (reference sequence). The CDR3 sequence is 15 residues long. The V gene lost 0 bases and the J gene lost 0 bases, with 9 bases spanning the gap. CDR3 residues: CAWSVEGPSGNTIYF. The CDR3 DNA is TGTGCCTGGAGTGTAGAAGGCCCCTCTGGAAACACCATATATTTT.

The chain employs TRBV5-1 and TRBJ2-5; 12 bases are shared with TRBD2. The CDR3 is 14 amino acids. V was clipped by 8 bases and J by 5 bases; unmatched bases: 7. Looked up from germline, CDR1 is SGHRS and CDR2 is YFSETQ. CDR3 region: CASRLAGAVETQYF. The CDR3 DNA sequence: TGCGCCAGTCGACTAGCGGGAGCGGTGGAGACCCAGTACTTC.

V gene TRBV30 combines with J gene TRBJ2-1; 8 bases are shared with TRBD2. From germline, CDR1 is GTSNPN and CDR2 SVGIG (reference sequence). V dropped 3 bases and J dropped 6; count of bases not matched to a gene: 13. The CDR3 runs 16 residues. CDR3 in amino acids: CAWREGASGYLNEQFF. The CDR3 DNA is TGTGCCTGGAGAGAGGGCGCTAGCGGGTACCTCAATGAGCAGTTCTTC.

The chain is built from TRBV28 and TRBJ1-4, with D perhaps matching TRBD1 (5 bases). V gave up 6 bases and J gave up 7 bases, with 18 bases separating them. Germline assignment: CDR1 MDHEN and CDR2 SYDVKM. This CDR3 region has 15 residues. The DNA of the CDR3 is TGTGCCAGCAGCACATCCCGGGACCCTGGTGAAAAACTGTTTTTT. As protein: CASSTSRDPGEKLFF.

The chain links TRBV27 to TRBJ2-2, with TRBD1 identical over 7 bases. This CDR3 contains 14 residues. Unmatched junction bases numbered 5, after V lost 3 bases and J lost 7 bases. Germline V lookup: CDR1 MNHEY, CDR2 SMNVEV (reference sequence). The CDR3 DNA reads TGTGCCAGCAGTTTCAACAGGGGTAGCGGGGAGCTGTTTTTT. It yields the protein CASSFNRGSGELFF.

CDR3 region: CASSVDVWWNTEAFF. CDR3 bases: TGTGCCAGCAGCGTAGATGTGTGGTGGAACACTGAAGCTTTCTTT. V and J are TRBV9 and TRBJ1-1; D unclear. CDR3 size: 15 residues. With 0 bases removed from V and 1 base from J, the gap between germline ends came to 10 bases. Looked up from germline, CDR1 is SGDLS and CDR2 is YYNGEE.

The chain is built from TRBV28 and TRBJ2-4; D gene ambiguous. Trimming left V 1 base short and J 0 bases short, with 7 bases between. The germline CDR1 and CDR2 sequences are MDHEN and SYDVKM. The CDR3 extends over 15 amino acids. CDR3 region: CASSLSWRAKNIQYF. The DNA of the CDR3 is TGTGCCAGCAGTTTATCCTGGAGAGCCAAAAACATTCAGTACTTC.

This rearrangement joins TRBV5-1 to TRBJ1-1; tentative D call: TRBD1 (6 bases). CDR1 is SGHRS, CDR2 YFSETQ, per germline. Trimming stripped 3 bases from V and 6 bases from J, with 18 bases between. The CDR3 length is 15 residues. The CDR3 is CASSWRGEQGAEAFF. CDR3 in DNA: TGCGCCAGCAGCTGGCGAGGGGAACAGGGCGCTGAAGCTTTCTTT.

The chain joins TRBV30 to TRBJ2-7, with D tentatively TRBD2 (5 bases). Germline assignment: CDR1 GTSNPN and CDR2 SVGIG (reference sequence). There are 13 residues in the CDR3. Trimming stripped 0 bases from V and 3 bases from J, with 9 bases between. DNA for the CDR3: TGTGCCTGGAGTGTTGGAGGTATCTACGAGCAGTACTTC. It translates to CAWSVGGIYEQYF.

The J gene is TRBJ2-7, the V gene TRBV28; no clear D gene. Germline CDR1 MDHEN, CDR2 SYDVKM. V gave up 5 bases and J gave up 0 bases, with 14 bases separating them. CDR3 length equals 15 residues. The CDR3 here is CASSQLLSSSYEQYF. Here the CDR3 DNA reads TGTGCCAGCAGTCAGTTATTGTCCAGCTCCTACGAGCAGTACTTC.

The chain joins TRBV6-6 to TRBJ2-7, with D perhaps TRBD2 (6 bases). This CDR3 comprises 13 residues. Trimming pared 7 bases from V and 5 bases from J, leaving 15 bases between. In germline, CDR1 is MNHNY, CDR2 SVGAGI (reference sequence). CDR3 sequence (DNA): TGTGCCAGCAACGGGGGAGTCGGAAACGAGCAGTACTTC. Translation gives CASNGGVGNEQYF.

The genes are TRBV5-1 and TRBJ1-5, with D unresolved. Germline V gene sequence: CDR1 SGHRS, CDR2 YFSETQ. This CDR3 region has 13 residues. V lost 1 base, J lost 5 bases, and 7 bases lay in between. The CDR3: CASSLTGDQPQHF. In DNA form, the CDR3 reads TGCGCCAGCAGCTTGACGGGTGATCAGCCCCAGCATTTT.

The chain recombines TRBV5-1 with TRBJ1-3; possibly TRBD1 for D (6 bases). Trimming removed 4 bases at V and 0 bases at J, with 8 bases between. Germline lookup yields CDR1 SGHRS and CDR2 YFSETQ. The CDR3 has 14 residues. CDR3 sequence (DNA): TGCGCCAGCAGCCGGGACACCTCTGGAAACACCATATATTTT. Its translation is CASSRDTSGNTIYF.

The J gene is TRBJ2-3, the V gene TRBV5-4, with D tentatively TRBD2 (5 bases). The CDR3 extends over 12 amino acids. Trimming pared 5 bases from V and 5 bases from J, leaving 9 bases between. Looked up from germline, CDR1 is SGHNT and CDR2 is YYREEE (reference sequence). The CDR3 here is CASSSEGDTQYF. CDR3 sequence (DNA): TGTGCCAGCAGTTCCGAGGGAGATACGCAGTATTTT.

This clone was seen only once. The chain is built from TRBV6-5 and TRBJ1-2, with D possibly TRBD1 on 6 matching bases. With 4 bases removed from V and 4 bases from J, the gap between germline ends came to 7 bases. Germline loops: CDR1 MNHEY, CDR2 SVGAGI. The CDR3 has 12 amino acids. CDR3 sequence (DNA): TGTGCCAGCAGTTTACAGGGCTATGGCTACACCTTC. Protein sequence: CASSLQGYGYTF.

The table lists this clone with a few counts. V gene TRBV5-4 combines with J gene TRBJ2-7, with TRBD2 matching over 9 bases. J was trimmed by 1 base and V by 1 base; bases with no gene match: 6. Germline CDR1 and CDR2: SGHNT and YYREEE (reference sequence). The CDR3 has 16 residues. The CDR3 coding sequence is TGTGCCAGCAGCTTGCAGGGCGGGGGGGCTTCCTACGAGCAGTACTTC. Translating gives CASSLQGGGASYEQYF.

The V and J genes are TRBV25-1 and TRBJ2-5; D unclear. The CDR3 contains 11 residues. The V end lost 2 bases, the J end lost 3 bases, and 1 base lay between the germline ends. CDR1 and CDR2 (germline): MGHDK, SYGVNS. The DNA for the CDR3 is TGTGCCAGCAGTGAAGAAGAGACCCAGTACTTC. It encodes CASSEEETQYF.

This clone is a singleton in its sample. V usage is TRBV6-6 and J usage is TRBJ2-5; D gene ambiguous. The V and J ends lost 4 bases and 5 bases respectively, with 5 bases between them. The CDR3 extends over 11 amino acids. Germline V CDR1 and CDR2: MNHNY, SVGAGI (reference sequence). CDR3 bases: TGTGCCAGCAGTTCCACGGAGACCCAGTACTTC. Its translation: CASSSTETQYF.

A word on this clone: The same CDR3 also results from other DNA sequences found in this sample. J is TRBJ2-1 and V is TRBV4-1; D gene unclear. CDR1 is MGHRA and CDR2 is YSYEKL in the germline V gene. CDR3 length: 15 residues. V lost 3 bases, J lost 5 bases, and 14 bases lay in between. The CDR3: CASSQGPRHDNEQFF. The CDR3 DNA follows: TGCGCCAGCAGCCAGGGTCCCCGACACGACAATGAGCAGTTCTTC.

The chain has TRBV28 and TRBJ2-3; TRBD2 might be the D (5 bases). This CDR3 spans 15 amino acids. The germline V and J ends were trimmed by 6 bases and 2 bases, with 15 bases remaining between them. Germline lookup yields CDR1 MDHEN and CDR2 SYDVKM. The CDR3 nucleotides are TGTGCCAGCAGAGAGGAGGCCCGGACCACAGATACGCAGTATTTT. Translation: CASREEARTTDTQYF.